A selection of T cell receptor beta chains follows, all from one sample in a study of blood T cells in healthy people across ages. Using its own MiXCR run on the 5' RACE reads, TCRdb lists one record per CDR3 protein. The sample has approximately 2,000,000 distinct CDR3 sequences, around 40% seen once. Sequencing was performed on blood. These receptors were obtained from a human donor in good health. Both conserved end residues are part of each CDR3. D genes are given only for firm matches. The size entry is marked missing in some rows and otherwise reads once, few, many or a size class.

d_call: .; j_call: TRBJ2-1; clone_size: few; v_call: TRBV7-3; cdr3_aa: CASTHSGGDEQFF; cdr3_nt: TGTGCCAGCACCCACTCCGGTGGGGATGAGCAGTTCTTC
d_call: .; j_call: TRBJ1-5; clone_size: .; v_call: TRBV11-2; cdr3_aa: CASSLDAGYQPQHF; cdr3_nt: TGTGCCAGCAGCTTAGATGCTGGATATCAGCCCCAGCATTTT
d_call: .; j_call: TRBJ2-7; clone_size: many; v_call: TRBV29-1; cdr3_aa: CSVVPGQLTTGGQYEQYF; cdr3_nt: TGCAGCGTTGTCCCGGGACAGCTGACTACCGGGGGGCAATACGAGCAGTACTTC
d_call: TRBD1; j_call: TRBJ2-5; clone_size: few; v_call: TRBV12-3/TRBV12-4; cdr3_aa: CASSPGQGGGQETQYF; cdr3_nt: TGTGCCAGCAGTCCGGGACAGGGAGGGGGCCAAGAGACCCAGTACTTC
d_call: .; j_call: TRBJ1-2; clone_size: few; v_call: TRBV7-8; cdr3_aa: CASSLRRGVYGYTF; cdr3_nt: TGTGCCAGCAGCTTAAGAAGGGGCGTCTATGGCTACACCTTC
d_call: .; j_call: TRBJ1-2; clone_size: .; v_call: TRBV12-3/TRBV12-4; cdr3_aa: CASRSDASNCGYTF; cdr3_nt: TGTGCCAGCAGGTCGGACGCTTCTAACTGTGGCTACACCTTC
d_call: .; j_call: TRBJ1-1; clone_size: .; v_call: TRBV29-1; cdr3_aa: CSVAFRNTEAFF; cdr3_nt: TGCAGCGTTGCCTTCCGGAACACTGAAGCTTTCTTT
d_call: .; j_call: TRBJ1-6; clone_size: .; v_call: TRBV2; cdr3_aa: CASSARGGPLHF; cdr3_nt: TGTGCCAGCAGTGCCCGGGGAGGACCCCTCCACTTT
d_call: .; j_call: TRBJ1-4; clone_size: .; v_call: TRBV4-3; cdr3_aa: CASSQSKGLNEKLFF; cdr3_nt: TGCGCCAGCAGCCAATCAAAGGGCCTAAATGAAAAACTGTTTTTT
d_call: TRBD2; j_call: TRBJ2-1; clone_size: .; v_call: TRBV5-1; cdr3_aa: CASRVAGGENEQFF; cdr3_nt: TGCGCCAGCAGGGTAGCGGGGGGGGAGAATGAGCAGTTCTTC
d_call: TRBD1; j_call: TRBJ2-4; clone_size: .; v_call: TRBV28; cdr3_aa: CASSLGGTGFVKNIQYF; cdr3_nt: TGTGCCAGCAGTTTAGGAGGGACAGGGTTCGTCAAAAACATTCAGTACTTC
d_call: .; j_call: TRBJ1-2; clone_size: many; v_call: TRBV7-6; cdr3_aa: CASSGGLYGYTF; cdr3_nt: TGTGCCAGCAGCGGAGGCCTCTATGGCTACACCTTC
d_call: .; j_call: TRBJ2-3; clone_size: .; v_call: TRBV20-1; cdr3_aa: CSATRPGGTDTQYF; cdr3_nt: TGCAGTGCTACCCGCCCGGGGGGCACAGATACGCAGTATTTT
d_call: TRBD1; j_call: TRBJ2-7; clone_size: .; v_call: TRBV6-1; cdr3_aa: CASSDQGQGSDEQYF; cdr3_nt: TGTGCCAGCAGTGACCAGGGACAGGGCAGCGACGAGCAGTACTTC
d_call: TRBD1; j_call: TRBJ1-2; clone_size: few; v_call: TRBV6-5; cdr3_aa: CASSRRQGVPLYGYTF; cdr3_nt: TGTGCCAGCAGTCGCAGACAGGGGGTTCCCCTCTATGGCTACACCTTC
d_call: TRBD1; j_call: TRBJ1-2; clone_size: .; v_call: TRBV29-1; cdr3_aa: CSVEDGLTGAYGYTF; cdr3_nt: TGCAGCGTTGAAGATGGCCTAACAGGGGCCTATGGCTACACCTTC
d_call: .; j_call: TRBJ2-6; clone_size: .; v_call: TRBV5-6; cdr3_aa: CAGSAIPGANVLTF; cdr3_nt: TGTGCCGGCTCAGCCATTCCTGGAGCCAACGTCCTGACTTTC
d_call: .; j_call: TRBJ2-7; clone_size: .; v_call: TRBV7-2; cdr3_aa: CASSFQRKYEQYF; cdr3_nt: TGTGCCAGCAGCTTCCAGCGCAAATACGAGCAGTACTTC
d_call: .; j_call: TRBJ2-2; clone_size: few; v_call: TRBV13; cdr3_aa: CASSRGDVGERFF; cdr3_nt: TGTGCCAGCAGCCGAGGGGATGTCGGGGAGCGGTTTTTT
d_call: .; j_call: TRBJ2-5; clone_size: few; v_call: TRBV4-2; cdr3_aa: CASSQVGGPETQYF; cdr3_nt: TGTGCCAGCAGCCAAGTCGGAGGGCCAGAGACCCAGTACTTC
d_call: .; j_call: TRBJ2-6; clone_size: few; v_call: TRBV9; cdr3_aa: CASRNNPGRGGANVLTF; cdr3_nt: TGTGCCAGCAGGAACAACCCAGGGAGAGGTGGGGCCAACGTCCTGACTTTC